The subject of this entry is one T cell receptor beta chain. This receptor's antigen is unknown. The data belong to a study of cytomegalovirus exposure and HLA in healthy donors (dated by TCRdb to about 2017). General notes on the study: An earlier analysis of approximately 640 of the donors reported approximately 270 Gb of sequence data and around 110 million unique TCR beta sequences from about 200 million T cells. About 300 gigabases of sequencing data and 70 million to 100 million unique TCR sequences were included in an early release covering about 600 HLA-typed donors. Of the roughly 400 genotyped donors, more than 75% were placed in the genetic ancestry cluster associated with self-reported Caucasian donors. The study was designed to test whether signatures of past pathogen exposure could be identified by cataloging public T cell receptors. The study profiled the T cell repertoires of about 640 subjects by immunosequencing and related them to cytomegalovirus serostatus. Along with the approximately 620-subject first cohort, a separate validation cohort of over 90 different subjects was used. High-throughput TCR immunosequencing, statistical association of individual TCRs with disease status, and machine learning were combined to predict cytomegalovirus infection status. A later analysis re-analyzed previously published TCR beta repertoires from 500 to 700 donors and added high-resolution HLA genotyping to study TCR occurrence patterns. Rather than using new phenotypic data, the later analysis identified candidate immune exposures from TCR beta sequences and from how often those sequences occurred across donors. An earlier analysis of roughly 580 of the donors used high-throughput TCR beta sequencing to judge whether each TCR beta V gene segment behaved as functional or pseudogenic. Donor age, sex, ethnicity and CMV serostatus were compiled together with the repertoire data. A later genetic analysis used genome-wide SNP genotypes for about three fifths of the 666 donors, treating that subset as a discovery cohort. All discovery cohort repertoires had been generated using a single sequencing platform. Both class I and class II loci were covered by HLA typing, at four-digit resolution. Typing coverage differed by locus: A, B, C, DRB1 and DQB1 were typed in about 620-640 donors, DQA1 in 500 to 550, DPA1 in around 580, and DPB1 in around 490. Roughly 5 DR-DQ haplotypes were handled as single units for association and clustering, since linkage in the cohort was strong. Across about 380 genotyped donors of the cohort, an average of about 240,000 unique TCR beta nucleotide sequences per donor were sequenced, and approximately 17% of those sequences were non-productive.

The full study reports these points: According to the authors, the approach could potentially be generalized to other disease states and immunological phenotypes. Immune exposure information for the cohort was limited to CMV serostatus. Linkage disequilibrium might explain the correlated functional status among segregating V segments, but an unknown experimental factor could not be excluded. In a later analysis, TCR association rates were found to vary across HLA loci, with the most associated TCRs seen for DRB1 alleles and the fewest for HLA-C alleles. A further reported finding was that TCR beta sequences accurately predicted the HLA-A and HLA-B alleles for most subjects in the first cohort. A later analysis found that HLA-associated TCR beta chains were more clonally expanded and had lower generation probabilities than equally common non-associated chains. In both the original and validation cohorts, the classifier was reported to diagnose cytomegalovirus status with high specificity and sensitivity. Across donors, most TCR sequences were observed very rarely, whereas some public TCRs were present in many individuals. This cohort had only TCR beta chains sequenced, and the lack of alpha or paired-chain data limited which features could be detected. Some IMGT-functional V segments, including TRBV6-2 and TRBV6-3, could not be told apart with the 87-base-pair reads, so those segments were excluded. The presence/absence analyses assumed that sequencing depth was roughly uniform across donors, and that assumption may not be true. In a later analysis, most CMV-associated TCR beta chains were found to appear HLA-restricted, with HLA associations seemingly driven largely by CMV exposure. Around 16 rarely observed V segments, including chromosome 9 orphons, were excluded from the earlier analysis of almost 600 of the donors because counts were too low. In a later genetic analysis, fewer N-insertions in productive TCRs were reported among donors in an Asian-associated ancestry cluster than the approximately 670-donor mean. Strong co-occurrence of HLA alleles, especially DR and DQ, made assigning TCR associations to individual alleles difficult. At a false discovery rate of 0.05, a later analysis linked around 15,000 TCR beta sequences to specific HLA alleles. A cluster of highly shared sequence variants was judged likely to represent a technical artifact of the sequencing pipeline. Because some donors lacked HLA typing at each locus, the association tests relied only on the typed subset. In vitro tests confirmed that a few of the cytomegalovirus-associated TCR beta chains recognize cytomegalovirus antigens. In the study, approximately 160 TCR beta chains were listed as associated with cytomegalovirus. According to a later analysis, parvovirus B19, influenza, CMV and Epstein-Barr virus appeared linked to several top co-occurrence clusters. Broadly in line with IMGT annotations, most TCR beta V segments showed up in productive rearrangements about 87% or about 30% of the time in an earlier analysis of some 590 of the donors. V-gene and J-gene trimming of TCR beta chains was associated with a missense DCLRE1C variant in a later genetic analysis, and the association was replicated in an independent cohort.

The cohort comprised approximately 700 healthy bone marrow donors. Cohort members were all nominally healthy when sampled, although unrecorded immune exposures were likely present. The donor was CMV seropositive and was included in the group of approximately 300 seropositive cohort members. A peripheral blood sample was provided by each donor, and peripheral blood mononuclear cells were used for TCR beta sequencing. The Qiagen DNeasy Blood Extraction Kit was used to extract genomic DNA from the blood cell samples. The CDR3 runs 15 amino acids, cysteine and phenylalanine included. Left in the record is the CDR3 DNA by itself, 45 bases read in frame from the first base. Per the germline V gene (reference sequence), SEHNR is the CDR1 and FQNEAQ is the CDR2. The trim is 5 bases for V and 5 bases for J, with a gap of 15 bases between the germline ends. Library generation was performed with the immunoSEQ multiplex PCR assay. For the multiplex PCR, a mixture combining 60 forward primers for TCR Vbeta segments and 13 reverse primers for TCR Jbeta segments was used. Amplification of the CDR3 region of rearranged TCR beta genes was performed with a multiplex PCR assay on genomic DNA. The amplified TCR beta libraries were sequenced on the Illumina HiSeq System as 87-base-pair reads. Turning to the authors' computational methods: Across the roughly 670 repertoires, a later analysis counted 78 million or so unique TCR beta chains, 9.5 million to 13 million of which were shared by at least two donors. To remove PCR and sequencing errors, raw reads were error-corrected and collapsed into unique sequences using a nearest-neighbor algorithm that merged closely related sequences. V, D and J gene segments were assigned by aligning CDR3 sequences to IMGT reference sequences. For a sequence to be retained, a match of at least six nucleotides to both a V gene segment and a J gene segment was required. A rearrangement was called productive if the CDR3 had no stop codons and remained in frame with V and J, and every other rearrangement was called non-productive. Following IMGT convention, CDR3 was defined as the stretch from the second conserved V-encoded cysteine up to the conserved J-encoded phenylalanine. The earlier analysis of roughly 590 of the donors excluded any sequence lacking an unambiguous match to a single V gene segment. An earlier analysis of 587 of the donors called V segments functional above 56.7% productive rearrangements and segregating when the between-donor standard deviation exceeded 5%. To diagnose cytomegalovirus status from the catalog of TCR beta chain sequences, a statistical classification framework was built. In a later analysis, V and J genes were assigned by comparing TCR nucleotide sequences against IMGT/GENE-DB human TR gene sequences. Using the TCRdist pipeline, a later analysis assigned CDR3 sequences along with most-parsimonious VDJ recombination scenarios. A later analysis defined each TCR beta chain by its CDR3 amino acid sequence plus V-gene family, and excluded reads lacking a unique V-gene family. In a later analysis, around 600 highly shared, low-generation-probability nucleotide sequences were removed to address suspected cross-contamination and a sequencing artifact. In a later analysis, a clonal expansion index was calculated for each public chain from normalized within-repertoire ranks of inferred template counts. Generation probabilities in a later analysis came from a VDJ recombination model fitted to out-of-frame rearrangements, and those results were checked against IGoR. A later analysis scored TCR-TCR, TCR-HLA and TCR-CMV co-occurrence with hypergeometric tests, applying a repertoire-size bias correction to TCR pairs. In a later analysis, false discovery rates were estimated by permuting HLA or CMV assignments 20 times. In a later analysis, co-occurring TCRs were grouped using DBSCAN, with TCRdist sequence similarity added in when clustering inside HLA-allele-positive subsets. Co-occurrence clustering excluded repertoires with fewer than 30,000 or more than 120,000 public chains, plus five with anomalous nucleotide sharing. TCRdb's version of the immuneACCESS table is confined to in-frame rearrangements and falls short of the full clone set. An unresolved V gene accounts for under half of the shortfall where checked; the remainder is of unknown origin. The D gene and trimming were derived from the DNA, and the V and J assignments and clone size from that table. The table kept for this sample lists 65,000 to 95,000 clones. In total, the top ten clones hold 7.5% to 8% of the sample.

Sequences were obtained from PBMCs. This receptor was identified in a female donor in good health and CMV-seropositive. Recombination connected TRBV7-9 to TRBJ1-4; the D gene is perhaps TRBD1, from 6 matching bases. The CDR3 protein: CASSLQGSQNEKLFF. DNA sequence: TGTGCCAGCAGCCTACAGGGTTCCCAAAATGAAAAACTGTTTTTT.